This T cell receptor (beta chain) was captured by sequencing in a study of technical replicates of blood from a few donors. The CDR3 covers 14 residues. With 0 bases removed from V and 5 bases from J, the gap between germline ends came to 11 bases. The germline gives CDR1 SGHRS, CDR2 YFSETQ. TCRdb's copy holds only in-frame clones and misses some; the assay was immunoSEQ multiplex PCR. The sample includes about 66,000 clones, around nine tenths of them seen just once. The chain combines TRBV5-1 with TRBJ1-1; D might be TRBD1 (6 bases). The receptor comes from a human donor in good health. Some clones in this sample may be carry-over from other donors' samples. Sequencing was carried out using PBMCs. DNA for the CDR3: TGCGCCAGCAGCTTGGAACAGGGAGTAACTGAAGCTTTCTTT. Translation gives CASSLEQGVTEAFF.